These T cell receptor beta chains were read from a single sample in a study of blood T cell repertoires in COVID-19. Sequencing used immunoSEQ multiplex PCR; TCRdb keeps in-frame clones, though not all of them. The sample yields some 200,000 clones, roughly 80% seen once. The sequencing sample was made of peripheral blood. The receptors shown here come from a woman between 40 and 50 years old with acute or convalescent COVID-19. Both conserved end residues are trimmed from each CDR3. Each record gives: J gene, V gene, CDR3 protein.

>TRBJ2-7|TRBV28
ASSFGQTYEQY
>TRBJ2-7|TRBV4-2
ASSQAYDGLYEQY
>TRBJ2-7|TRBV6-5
ASSRGAGETYEQY
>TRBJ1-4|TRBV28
ASSVWRTGGEKLF
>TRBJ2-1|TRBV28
ASNPRLYNEQF
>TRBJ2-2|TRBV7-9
ARLAPNTGELF
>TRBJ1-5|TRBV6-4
ASSDSHRVGNQPQH
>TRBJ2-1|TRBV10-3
AMRRTGSPSNEQF
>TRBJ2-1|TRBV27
ANPWVADNEQF
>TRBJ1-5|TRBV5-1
ASSLAGDQPQH
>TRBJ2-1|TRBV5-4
ASSLDQGPNEQF
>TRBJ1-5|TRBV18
ASSPRFRVNQPQH
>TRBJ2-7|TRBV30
AFQRERYEQY
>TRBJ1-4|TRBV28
ASSLLGLGGNEKLF
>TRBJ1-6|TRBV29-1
SADKKNRGPKSSYNSPLH
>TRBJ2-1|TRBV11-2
ASSLERDPYNEQF
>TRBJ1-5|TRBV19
ASSIRDRGVSQPQH
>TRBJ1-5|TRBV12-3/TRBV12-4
ASSFGGFQPQH
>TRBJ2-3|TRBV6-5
ASSYANTQY
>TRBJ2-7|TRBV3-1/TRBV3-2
ASSQGLAGLYEQY
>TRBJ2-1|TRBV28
ASSQGGALNEQF
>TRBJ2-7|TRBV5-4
ASSSGTFYEQY